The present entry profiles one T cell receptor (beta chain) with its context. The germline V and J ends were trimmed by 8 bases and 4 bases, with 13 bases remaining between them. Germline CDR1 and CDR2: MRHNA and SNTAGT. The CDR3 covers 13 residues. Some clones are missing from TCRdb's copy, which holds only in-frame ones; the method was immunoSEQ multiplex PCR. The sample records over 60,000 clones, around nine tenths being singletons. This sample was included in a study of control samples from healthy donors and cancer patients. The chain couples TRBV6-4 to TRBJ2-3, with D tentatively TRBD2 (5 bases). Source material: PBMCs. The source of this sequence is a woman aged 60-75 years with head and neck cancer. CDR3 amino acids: CASAGEWADTQYF. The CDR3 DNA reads TGTGCCAGCGCCGGGGAGTGGGCAGATACGCAGTATTTT.